Shown below are 22 T cell receptor beta chains from a single sample sequenced in a study of T cell responses to AZD1222 COVID-19 vaccine. Sequenced by immunoSEQ multiplex PCR; TCRdb stores in-frame clones only, minus some. Of approximately 70,000 clones detected, over 70% appear once; the ten largest clones hold 11% to 15%. The material was peripheral blood, obtained 28 days after the second AZD1222 dose. Every receptor here comes from an adult who received the AZD1222 COVID-19 vaccine.

The rearrangement uses TRBV19 and TRBJ2-4; D gene ambiguous. The CDR3 contains 13 residues. V lost 8 bases to trimming and J lost 4 bases, with 12 bases between them. The germline CDR1 and CDR2 sequences are LNHDA and SQIVND (reference sequence). CDR3: CASLSPGKNIQYF. DNA of the CDR3: TGTGCCAGTCTAAGTCCGGGTAAAAACATTCAGTACTTC. Looking up the rest from reference TRBV19 and TRBJ2-4 gives the full variable domain: DGGITQSPKYLFRKEGQNVTLSCEQNLNHDAMYWYRQDPGQGLRLIYYSQIVNDFQKGDIAEGYSVSREKKESFPLTVTSAQKNPTAFYLCASLSPGKNIQYFGAGTRLSVL.

This clone occurred a few times. The genes are TRBV2 and TRBJ1-5, with 7 bases fitting TRBD1. The CDR3 runs 13 residues. Trimming took 7 bases from V and 8 from J; bases not matched to a gene: 8. Germline lookup yields CDR1 SNHLY and CDR2 FYNNEI. CDR3 coding DNA: TGTGCCAGCAATAGGGGACAGTATGAGCCCCAGCATTTT. Translation: CASNRGQYEPQHF. Drawing the rest from reference TRBV2 and TRBJ1-5, the complete variable domain is EPEVTQTPSHQVTQMGQEVILRCVPISNHLYFYWYRQILGQKVEFLVSFYNNEISEKSEIFDDQFSVERPDGSNFTLKIRSTKLEDSAMYFCASNRGQYEPQHFGDGTRLSIL.

The chain joins TRBV7-8 to TRBJ1-2; TRBD1 matches at 7 bases. Unmatched junction bases numbered 4, after V lost 5 bases and J lost 4 bases. The CDR3 contains 13 residues. Per the germline V gene, CDR1 is SGHVS and CDR2 is FQNEAQ. CDR3 amino acids: CASSHGTAYGYTF. DNA of the CDR3: TGTGCCAGCAGCCACGGGACAGCCTATGGCTACACCTTC.

The chain couples TRBV27 to TRBJ2-1, with D perhaps TRBD2 (6 bases). The ends were cut back, 8 bases at V and 1 base at J, with 15 bases in the middle. The germline V gene encodes CDR1 MNHEY and CDR2 SMNVEV (reference sequence). CDR3 length equals 15 residues. The CDR3 protein is CASGGDDHSYNEQFF. The CDR3, as DNA: TGTGCCAGCGGAGGGGACGATCATTCCTACAATGAGCAGTTCTTC.

V usage is TRBV7-6 and J usage is TRBJ1-6, with 9 bases identical to TRBD1. There are 15 residues in the CDR3. V lost 4 bases and J lost 5; bases outside the gene matches: 3. Germline values: CDR1 SGHVS, CDR2 FNYEAQ. CDR3 in amino acids: CASSWTGVDNSPLHF. CDR3 in DNA: TGTGCCAGCAGCTGGACAGGGGTTGATAATTCACCCCTCCACTTT.

The chain employs TRBV5-1 and TRBJ2-3; 9 nucleotides agree with TRBD1. Losses at the gene ends were 3 bases for V and 8 bases for J; bases not matched to a gene: 10. The germline gives CDR1 SGHRS, CDR2 YFSETQ. The length of the CDR3 is 15 residues. CDR3 in amino acids: CASSWTSQGASTQYF. CDR3 in DNA: TGCGCCAGCAGCTGGACCTCACAGGGGGCGAGTACGCAGTATTTT.

V and J are TRBV3-1 (or the pseudogene TRBV3-2) and TRBJ2-7; D is undetermined. CDR3 size: 13 residues. Trimming cost V 3 bases and J 2 bases, with 8 bases left between them. Germline assignment: CDR1 LGHDT and CDR2 YNNKEL (reference sequence). The CDR3 coding sequence is TGTGCCAGCAGCCATAACCCCGCCTACGAGCAGTACTTC. This gives the protein CASSHNPAYEQYF.

The chain combines TRBV5-1 with TRBJ1-6; D gene uncertain. Per the germline V gene, CDR1 is SGHRS and CDR2 is YFSETQ. The CDR3 is made up of 15 amino acids. V gave up 2 bases and J gave up 5 bases, with 11 bases separating them. This chain's CDR3 is CASSFIGLDNSPLHF. Written as DNA, the CDR3 is TGCGCCAGCAGCTTCATAGGGCTCGATAATTCACCCCTCCACTTT.

The chain couples TRBV5-1 to TRBJ1-3, with a possible D match to TRBD1 (5 bases). Trimming took off 2 bases at V and 0 bases at J, with 12 bases between the two ends. The V gene's germline CDR1 is SGHRS and CDR2 YFSETQ. The CDR3 sequence is 16 residues long. CDR3 loop: CASSFRDLGSGNTIYF. The CDR3 region has the DNA TGCGCCAGCAGCTTCCGGGACTTAGGCTCTGGAAACACCATATATTTT.

This clone was counted a few times. V and J are TRBV18 and TRBJ2-2; 9 bases map to TRBD2. Trimming took 3 bases from V and 3 from J; bases not matched to a gene: 8. The CDR3 covers 17 residues. Germline lookup yields CDR1 KGHSH and CDR2 LQKENI. DNA for the CDR3: TGTGCCAGCTCACCGGGTAGCGGGGGCATCTACACCGGGGAGCTGTTTTTT. Its translation is CASSPGSGGIYTGELFF.

Here the CDR3 DNA reads TGTGCCAGCAGCGTAGAAATGGGGTTAGCGGGGGAGGGGGAGCAGTTCTTC. Its translation is CASSVEMGLAGEGEQFF. J is TRBJ2-1 and V is TRBV9, with TRBD2 matching 9 bases. V was pared by 0 bases and J by 10 bases, with 14 bases of the junction left unmatched. The germline CDR1 and CDR2 sequences are SGDLS and YYNGEE. This CDR3 contains 17 residues.

The chain employs TRBV19 and TRBJ2-1, with D possibly being TRBD1 or TRBD2 (5 bases each). The CDR3 consists of 15 residues. Trimming shortened V by 5 bases and J by 0 bases, and 11 bases separated the two germline ends. Germline-derived CDR1 and CDR2 are LNHDA and SQIVND (reference sequence). Written as DNA, the CDR3 is TGTGCCAGTAGTGTCGGGACGAGCTCCTACAATGAGCAGTTCTTC. Its protein is CASSVGTSSYNEQFF.

DNA of the CDR3: TGCGCCAGCAGCCTACAGCCTCAGGTGAGCTATGGCTACACCTTC. This encodes CASSLQPQVSYGYTF. The chain couples TRBV4-1 to TRBJ1-2; D is uncertain. There are 15 residues in the CDR3. V was pared by 4 bases and J by 4 bases, with 16 bases between. CDR1 and CDR2 from the germline V gene are MGHRA and YSYEKL.

The gene calls are TRBV2 and TRBJ2-1; 7 bases fit TRBD1. V was pared by 7 bases and J by 6 bases, with 12 bases of the junction left unmatched. Germline V gives CDR1 SNHLY, CDR2 FYNNEI. CDR3 length: 15 residues. CDR3 loop: CASTRQGDTSNEQFF. CDR3 bases: TGTGCCAGCACGAGGCAGGGGGACACAAGCAATGAGCAGTTCTTC.

The chain couples TRBV6-2 or TRBV6-3 to TRBJ2-1; 14 nucleotides match TRBD2. This CDR3 is built from 15 residues. Losses at the gene ends were 0 bases for V and 9 bases for J; bases not matched to a gene: 1. Per germline, CDR1 MNHEY and CDR2 SVGEGT. CDR3: CASSYSTSGGAEQFF. Here the CDR3 DNA reads TGTGCCAGCAGTTACTCGACTAGCGGGGGGGCTGAGCAGTTCTTC.

The rearrangement uses TRBV19 and TRBJ2-1; D gene uncertain. This CDR3 contains 14 residues. Germline assignment: CDR1 LNHDA and CDR2 SQIVND (reference sequence). With 3 bases removed from V and 7 bases from J, the gap between germline ends came to 13 bases. The CDR3 DNA sequence: TGTGCCAGTAGTATTTTCAGTGCCGGGAATGAGCAGTTCTTC. Protein: CASSIFSAGNEQFF.

V is TRBV7-6 and J is TRBJ2-7, with a weak D call TRBD2 (6 bases). The CDR3 is 15 amino acids. The V gene's germline CDR1 is SGHVS and CDR2 FNYEAQ. V was pared by 3 bases and J by 2 bases, with 14 bases between. CDR3 protein: CASSFAGPGPYEQYF. CDR3 nucleotides: TGTGCCAGCAGCTTTGCGGGGCCAGGCCCCTACGAGCAGTACTTC.

V usage is TRBV5-6 and J usage is TRBJ2-1; the D is unclear. The CDR3 is 11 amino acids. Per germline, CDR1 SGHDT and CDR2 YYEEEE. The V gene lost 4 bases and the J gene lost 4 bases, with 3 bases spanning the gap. CDR3 in amino acids: CASSNYNEQFF. DNA of the CDR3: TGTGCCAGCAGCAATTACAATGAGCAGTTCTTC.

The chain uses TRBV3-1 (or the pseudogene TRBV3-2) and TRBJ2-3; D is possibly TRBD2 (5 bases). Germline V gene sequence: CDR1 LGHDT, CDR2 YNNKEL (reference sequence). Between the trimmed V and J ends, which lost 3 bases and 5 bases, there was a span of 12 bases. The length of the CDR3 is 14 residues. Written as DNA, the CDR3 is TGTGCCAGCAGCCAGGCTAGCTTTGGAGATACGCAGTATTTT. Translating gives CASSQASFGDTQYF.

The CDR3 sequence is CASSLGQGTYEQYF. The CDR3 DNA sequence: TGTGCCAGCAGTCTAGGACAGGGAACCTACGAGCAGTACTTC. The chain links TRBV27 to TRBJ2-7; 8 nucleotides align to TRBD1. With 5 bases clipped from V and 2 bases from J, the junction kept 5 bases outside the gene matches. This CDR3 is 14 amino acids long. Germline V gives CDR1 MNHEY, CDR2 SMNVEV (reference sequence).

This chain joins TRBV7-9 and TRBJ1-1; 8 bases are a match to TRBD1. V trimming: 8 bases; J trimming: 2 bases; junction bases outside the gene matches: 7. Germline CDR1 reads SEHNR; CDR2 reads FQNEAQ (reference sequence). This CDR3 region has 14 residues. The CDR3 sequence is CASLRTGGNTEAFF. The DNA for the CDR3 is TGTGCCAGCCTAAGAACAGGGGGAAACACTGAAGCTTTCTTT.

This clone showed up just once. The CDR3 region is CATSDAGVSQPQHF. CDR3 nucleotides: TGTGCCACCAGTGATGCAGGTGTGAGTCAGCCCCAGCATTTT. This chain joins TRBV24-1 and TRBJ1-5, with D unclear. Trimming pared 3 bases from V and 6 bases from J, leaving 11 bases between. The CDR3 sequence is 14 residues long. Germline loops: CDR1 KGHDR, CDR2 SFDVKD.